A single sample is the source of the 17 T cell receptor beta chains below, sequenced in a study of prognosis after radiotherapy for stage I lung cancer. Multiplex PCR in two rounds served to amplify TCR beta CDR3 from genomic DNA. First-round PCR employed TRBV- and TRBJ-specific primers for each gene. TCRdb fed the multiplex PCR reads into MiXCR, producing one record per CDR3 protein. Among 9,000 to 13,000 distinct CDR3 sequences, 54% were seen once, and the ten largest hold 7%. The sample consisted of PBMCs, taken before or after stereotactic body radiation therapy (not recorded which). The receptor set was obtained from a donor aged 50 or older with non-small cell lung cancer.

This sequence joins TRBV6-2 or TRBV6-3 and TRBJ2-7; perhaps TRBD1 as D (5 bases). Germline V gene lookup returns CDR1 MNHEY and CDR2 SVGEGT. V shed 10 bases and J shed 2 bases, with 15 bases lying between them. This CDR3 has 13 residues. CDR3 sequence reads: CAIRPGMTYEQYF. CDR3 DNA sequence: TGTGCCATCCGGCCAGGGATGACCTACGAGCAGTACTTC.

The chain recombines TRBV28 with TRBJ2-1; TRBD1 might be the D (5 bases). Per germline, CDR1 MDHEN and CDR2 SYDVKM. This CDR3 contains 14 residues. Trimming shortened V by 1 base and J by 6 bases, and 10 bases separated the two germline ends. CDR3 in DNA: TGTGCCAGCAGTTTATCACAGGTCAGCAATGAGCAGTTCTTC. Translating it yields CASSLSQVSNEQFF.

The chain combines TRBV11-2 with TRBJ2-1; 8 bases align to TRBD1. The CDR3 is 14 residues long. V trimming: 7 bases; J trimming: 3 bases; junction bases outside the gene matches: 5. CDR1 SGHAT and CDR2 FQNNGV come from the germline V gene. CDR3 region: CASTKTGDYNEQFF. CDR3 in DNA: TGTGCCAGCACCAAGACAGGGGACTACAATGAGCAGTTCTTC.

The rearrangement uses TRBV6-1 and TRBJ1-2; no definite D call. The germline V and J ends were trimmed by 3 bases and 5 bases, with 10 bases remaining between them. CDR1 is MNHNS, CDR2 SASEGT, per germline. The CDR3 is made up of 13 amino acids. CDR3 sequence (DNA): TGTGCCAGCAGTGAGCGGGGAGTATATGGCTACACCTTC. It encodes CASSERGVYGYTF.

By proportion, this clonotype is medium-sized. In nucleotides, the CDR3 is TGTGCCAGCTCTGGGAGCTCTGGAAACACCATATATTTT. Translation: CASSGSSGNTIYF. V is TRBV28 and J is TRBJ1-3; D is ambiguous. Germline-derived CDR1 and CDR2 are MDHEN and SYDVKM. The CDR3 consists of 13 residues. Trimming pared 8 bases from V and 0 bases from J, leaving 8 bases between.

About this clonotype itself: A much larger clone sits a single nucleotide away, making a read error possible. Without the conserved terminal phenylalanine or tryptophan, this CDR3 likely stems from a read error. This sequence joins TRBV7-2 and TRBJ1-2; 9 nucleotides match TRBD1. The CDR3 is 15 amino acids. The germline V gene encodes CDR1 SGHTA and CDR2 FQGNSA. After removal of 5 bases from V and 2 bases from J, the junction contained 6 bases not matched to a gene. In DNA, the CDR3 is TGTGCCAGCAGCCCCGGGACAGGGAGGAACTATGGCTACACCCTC. Translating gives CASSPGTGRNYGYTL.

The gene calls are TRBV5-1 and TRBJ2-2; perhaps TRBD2 as D (6 bases). Trimming took off 3 bases at V and 4 bases at J, with 13 bases between the two ends. The CDR3 spans 15 residues. Germline CDR1 is SGHRS and CDR2 is YFSETQ. DNA of the CDR3: TGCGCCAGCAGCTCCCCAGGAGGGAGCACCGGGGAGCTGTTTTTT. Translating gives CASSSPGGSTGELFF.

On this clonotype itself: At one of its ends the junction is not consistent with the germline gene, which may arise from a read error. The chain carries TRBV5-8 and TRBJ1-1, with D possibly matching TRBD1 (5 bases). This CDR3 contains 13 residues. Looked up from germline, CDR1 is SGHTS and CDR2 is YDEGEE. CDR3 nucleotide sequence: TGTGCCAGCAGCGTACAGGTGAACACTGAAGCTCTCTTT. This translates into CASSVQVNTEALF.

With respect to this clonotype: A much bigger clone sits one base away, suggesting this may be a read error. V usage is TRBV6-1 and J usage is TRBJ2-4; 8 bases match TRBD2. This CDR3 is 15 amino acids long. From germline, CDR1 is MNHNS and CDR2 SASEGT. The CDR3 is CASADGGVTKNILYF. CDR3 coding DNA: TGTGCCAGCGCAGACGGGGGGGTAACCAAAAACATTCTGTACTTC.

This clonotype is medium-sized by share. The V and J genes are TRBV6-2 or TRBV6-3 and TRBJ1-5; D is uncertain. This CDR3 is 15 amino acids long. Per the germline V gene, CDR1 is MNHEY and CDR2 is SVGEGT. Trimming pared 8 bases from V and 2 bases from J, leaving 16 bases between. Written as DNA, the CDR3 is TGTGCCAGCTGGGATCTAGCCATTGGCAATCAGCCCCAGCATTTT. Translated, it gives CASWDLAIGNQPQHF.

This clonotype was observed many times. The chain joins TRBV10-3 to TRBJ2-7; 7 bases agree with TRBD2. V was clipped by 4 bases and J by 5 bases; unmatched bases: 8. Germline V lookup: CDR1 ENHRY, CDR2 SYGVKD. The CDR3 sequence is 14 residues long. This CDR3 reads CAISAGLVTDEQYF. The DNA for the CDR3 is TGTGCCATCAGTGCCGGACTAGTCACCGACGAGCAGTACTTC.

This clonotype is categorized as hyperexpanded. The chain uses TRBV28 and TRBJ1-2; D is possibly TRBD1 (5 bases). Germline V gene sequence: CDR1 MDHEN, CDR2 SYDVKM. V lost 5 bases, J lost 2 bases, and 12 bases lay in between. The CDR3 has 14 amino acids. The CDR3 is CASSNPGQNYGYTF. CDR3 bases: TGTGCCAGCAGTAACCCGGGGCAGAACTATGGCTACACCTTC.

This clonotype is categorized as medium-sized. This chain uses TRBV6-2 or TRBV6-3 with TRBJ2-1, with D perhaps matching TRBD1 or TRBD2 (7 bases each). The CDR3 runs 15 residues. Trimming took 5 bases from V and 7 from J, leaving 18 bases between them. Germline CDR1 reads MNHEY; CDR2 reads SVGEGT. In nucleotides, the CDR3 is TGTGCCAGCAGTCACCGAGGGAGGGGGCGGAATGAGCAGTTCTTC. As protein: CASSHRGRGRNEQFF.

The V gene is TRBV5-5, the J gene TRBJ1-5; perhaps TRBD1 as D (5 bases). Trimming stripped 3 bases from V and 1 base from J, with 11 bases between. This CDR3 comprises 15 residues. Per the germline V gene, CDR1 is SGHKS and CDR2 is YYEKEE (reference sequence). The CDR3 region has the DNA TGTGCCAGCAGCTCGGTTGGGGGGAGCAATCAGCCCCAGCATTTT. Amino acids: CASSSVGGSNQPQHF.

This clonotype is labeled as medium-sized (0.01 to 0.1%). V usage is TRBV5-6 and J usage is TRBJ1-3, with D uncertain. Germline CDR1 SGHDT, CDR2 YYEEEE. The CDR3 has 18 amino acids. The germline V and J ends were trimmed by 0 bases and 0 bases, with 16 bases remaining between them. The CDR3 DNA follows: TGTGCCAGCAGCTTGGGATGGACTCTTGAACACTCTGGAAACACCATATATTTT. Its protein is CASSLGWTLEHSGNTIYF.

This clonotype is classed as medium-sized. The chain combines TRBV20-1 with TRBJ1-2, with TRBD1 matching 8 bases. The junction had 11 bases not matched to a gene; V was cut back by 6 bases and J by 5 bases. The length of the CDR3 is 14 residues. CDR1 and CDR2 (germline): DFQATT, SNEGSKA (reference sequence). The CDR3 loop reads CSASRTGQEYGYTF. CDR3 bases: TGCAGTGCCTCGCGAACGGGACAGGAGTATGGCTACACCTTC.

In its sample, this clonotype was seen once. The chain uses TRBV28 and TRBJ2-3; 8 bases line up with TRBD2. The germline CDR1 and CDR2 sequences are MDHEN and SYDVKM. The CDR3 is made up of 14 amino acids. The CDR3 region is CAATSGSPVYTQYF. The CDR3, as DNA: TGTGCTGCTACCAGCGGGAGTCCGGTATATACGCAGTATTTT.